A selection of T cell receptor beta chains follows, all from one sample in a study of blood T cell repertoires in COVID-19. The data were produced by immunoSEQ multiplex PCR, yet TCRdb's version contains in-frame clones alone and is incomplete. The table has about 160,000 clones, around 82% seen once. Sequenced sample: PBMCs or T cells enriched from blood (not recorded which). The receptors derive from a man aged 35 to 55 who had recovered from COVID-19. Both conserved end residues are part of each CDR3. The order of the fields is CDR3 length, clone size, V gene, CDR3 protein. Clone size is not always given. Where it is, it says once, few, many or a class for expanded clones.

14 . TRBV30 CAWGLHHEGARAFF
14 . TRBV7-6 CASSLGFGGYGYTF
15 . TRBV2 CASRLSDRPKETQYF
15 few TRBV18 CASSPPQFVFGGYTF
14 . TRBV25-1 CASSASSSGNTIYF
16 once TRBV9 CASSVGTSPRDWEQYF
15 . TRBV7-6 CASSLEAGHTGELFF
16 . TRBV4-1 CASSQAGTGGDQPQHF
16 . TRBV7-3 CASSLTFTGGGNEQFF
17 . TRBV7-7 CASSLGLTGQGVETQYF
16 . TRBV5-1 CASSRKRQVSGNTIYF
16 . TRBV15 CATSRDPGTGGYEQFF
17 . TRBV3-1/TRBV3-2 CASSQGRGQGGGQPQHF
15 . TRBV25-1 CASSPPEDFAVEQFF
16 . TRBV11-2 CASSLLALSSYNEQFF
12 . TRBV29-1 CSVRQGSTEAFF
18 . TRBV9 CASSDRPGQGAPYNEQFF
16 . TRBV4-1 CASSQPPGQGNYGYTF
16 . TRBV5-1 CASSLATSGGNNEQFF
16 . TRBV27 CASKPGTGPAYNEQFF
15 . TRBV27 CASSLAGQLNNEQFF
12 . TRBV10-3 CAITTGSYEQYF
13 few TRBV18 CASSLWDRDEQYF
13 . TRBV18 CASSPPIDYEQYF